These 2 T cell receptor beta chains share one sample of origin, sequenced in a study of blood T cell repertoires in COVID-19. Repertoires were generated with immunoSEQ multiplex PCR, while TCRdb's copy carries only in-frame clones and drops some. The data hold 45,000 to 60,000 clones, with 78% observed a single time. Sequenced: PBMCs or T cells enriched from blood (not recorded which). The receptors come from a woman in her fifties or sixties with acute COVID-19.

DNA of the CDR3: TGTGCCAGCAGCCAAGGACAGGGGAGCTATGGCTACACCTTC. It codes for CASSQGQGSYGYTF. The rearrangement joins TRBV4-2 to TRBJ1-2; TRBD1 aligns across 8 bases. Germline assignment: CDR1 LGHNA and CDR2 YNFKEQ. The junction had 2 bases not matched to a gene; V was cut back by 1 base and J by 4 bases. There are 14 residues in the CDR3.

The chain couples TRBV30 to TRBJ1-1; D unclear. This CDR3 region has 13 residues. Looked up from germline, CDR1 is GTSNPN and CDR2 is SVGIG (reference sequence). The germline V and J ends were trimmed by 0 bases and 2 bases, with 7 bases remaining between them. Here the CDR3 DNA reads TGTGCCTGGAGTGTGTCCTTTAACACTGAAGCTTTCTTT. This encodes CAWSVSFNTEAFF.